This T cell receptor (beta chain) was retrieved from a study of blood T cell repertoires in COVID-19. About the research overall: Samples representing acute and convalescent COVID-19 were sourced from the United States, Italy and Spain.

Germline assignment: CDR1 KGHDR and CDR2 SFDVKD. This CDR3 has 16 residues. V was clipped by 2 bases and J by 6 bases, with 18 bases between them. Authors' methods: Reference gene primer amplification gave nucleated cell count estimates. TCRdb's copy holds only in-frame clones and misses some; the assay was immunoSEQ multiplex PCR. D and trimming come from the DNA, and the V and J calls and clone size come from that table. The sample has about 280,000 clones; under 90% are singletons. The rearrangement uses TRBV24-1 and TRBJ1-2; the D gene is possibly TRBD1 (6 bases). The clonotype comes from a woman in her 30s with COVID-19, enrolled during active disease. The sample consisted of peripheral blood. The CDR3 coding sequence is TGTGCCACCAGTGATTCCTTGGGGCCAGGGGAGAATGGCTACACCTTC. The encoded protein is CATSDSLGPGENGYTF.